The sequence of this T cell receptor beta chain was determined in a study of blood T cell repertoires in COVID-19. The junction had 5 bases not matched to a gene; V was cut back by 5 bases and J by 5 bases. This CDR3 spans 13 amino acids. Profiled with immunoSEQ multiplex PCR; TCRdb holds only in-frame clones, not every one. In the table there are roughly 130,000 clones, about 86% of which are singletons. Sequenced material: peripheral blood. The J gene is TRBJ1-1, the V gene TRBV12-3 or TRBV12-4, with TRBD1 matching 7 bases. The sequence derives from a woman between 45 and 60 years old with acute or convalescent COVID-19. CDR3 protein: CASSRQGYTEAFF. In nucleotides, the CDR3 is TGTGCCAGCAGTAGACAGGGATATACTGAAGCTTTCTTT.